The next 32 T cell receptor beta chains were all read from a single sample in a study of beta chain features in type 1 diabetes. Expressed TCRB transcripts were sequenced because the entire RNA isolate underwent reverse transcription. This table comes from immunoSEQ multiplex PCR, and its TCRdb copy is limited to in-frame clones, with some not included. The sample lists hundreds of thousands of clones, around an eighth seen once, with 0.017% in the top ten. The sample taken for sequencing was naive CD4+ T cells from blood. The receptors stem from a man between 18 and 35 years old in good health.

This clone was seen a few times. The chain recombines TRBV7-3 with TRBJ2-5, with 10 bases fitting TRBD1. The trim removed 5 bases at V and 4 bases at J, leaving 7 bases unmatched. This CDR3 spans 15 amino acids. CDR1 and CDR2 from the germline V gene are SGHTA and FQGTGA. The CDR3 region has the DNA TGTGCCAGCAGCACCCCGGACAGGGGGGTAGAGACCCAGTACTTC. Its translation: CASSTPDRGVETQYF.

In its sample, this clone was seen a few times. CDR3 in DNA: TGTGCCACCAGCAGAGATGATTTTTTGTACAGGAATCAGCCCCAGCATTTT. As protein: CATSRDDFLYRNQPQHF. The rearrangement links TRBV15 to TRBJ1-5; D is possibly TRBD1 (5 bases). The CDR3 is made up of 17 amino acids. Per the germline V gene, CDR1 is LNHNV and CDR2 is YYDKDF (reference sequence). V lost 0 bases and J lost 4, with 16 bases in between.

The rearrangement joins TRBV7-8 to TRBJ1-5; 12 nucleotides align to TRBD1. Germline-derived CDR1 and CDR2 are SGHVS and FQNEAQ. The junction had 8 bases not matched to a gene; V was cut back by 0 bases and J by 5 bases. CDR3 size: 18 residues. The CDR3: CASSLAPWDRGRDQPQHF. DNA for the CDR3: TGTGCCAGCAGCTTAGCTCCTTGGGACAGGGGGCGTGATCAGCCCCAGCATTTT.

This chain links TRBV11-1 with TRBJ2-5; weak D call: TRBD2 (5 bases). There are 14 residues in the CDR3. Germline V gene data show CDR1 as SGHAT and CDR2 as FQDESV (reference sequence). The V end lost 6 bases, the J end lost 4 bases, and 15 bases lay between the germline ends. CDR3 protein: CASSTPRRGETQYF. In DNA, the CDR3 is TGTGCCAGCAGTACTCCTCGTCGGGGAGAGACCCAGTACTTC.

The chain joins TRBV19 to TRBJ1-1; possibly TRBD1 for D (5 bases). Germline V lookup: CDR1 LNHDA, CDR2 SQIVND (reference sequence). The CDR3 spans 14 residues. V lost 5 bases and J lost 0, with 10 bases in between. CDR3 DNA: TGTGCCAGTAGTTACCGGGGGATGAACACTGAAGCTTTCTTT. Translated: CASSYRGMNTEAFF.

The chain uses TRBV7-2 and TRBJ2-1; TRBD2 matches 13 bases. Germline CDR1 reads SGHTA; CDR2 reads FQGNSA. The V and J ends lost 5 bases and 2 bases, in that order; junction bases with no gene match: 3. The CDR3 has 16 amino acids. The CDR3 here is CASSMGLAGPYNEQFF. For the CDR3, the DNA is TGTGCCAGCAGCATGGGACTAGCGGGGCCCTACAATGAGCAGTTCTTC.

This chain's CDR3 is CAISEGDSQETQYF. CDR3 in DNA: TGTGCCATCAGTGAGGGGGACAGTCAAGAGACCCAGTACTTC. The chain uses TRBV10-3 and TRBJ2-5; TRBD1 aligns across 7 bases. The J segment lost 2 bases and the V segment lost 2 bases, leaving 2 bases of the junction unmatched. From germline, CDR1 is ENHRY and CDR2 SYGVKD. The CDR3 length is 14 residues.

The gene calls are TRBV5-1 and TRBJ2-1, with 8 bases aligning to TRBD1. Germline-derived CDR1 and CDR2 are SGHRS and YFSETQ. Trimming removed 4 bases from V and 7 bases from J; junction bases left unmatched: 7. The CDR3 extends over 14 amino acids. The CDR3: CASSVDRVGNEQFF. CDR3 nucleotide sequence: TGCGCCAGCAGCGTGGACAGGGTAGGAAATGAGCAGTTCTTC.

This clone was seen a handful of times. The V and J genes are TRBV29-1 and TRBJ1-5, with 10 bases fitting TRBD1. The CDR3 is 15 amino acids. V shed 8 bases and J 0 bases; nucleotides not matched to a gene: 7. Germline CDR1 is SQVTM and CDR2 is ANQGSEA. CDR3 protein: CSLKDRGSSNQPQHF. DNA of the CDR3: TGCAGCCTAAAGGACAGGGGGAGTAGCAATCAGCCCCAGCATTTT.

This clone has just a few counts. The CDR3 DNA sequence: TGTGCCAGCTCAGGGGAGAGATATGGCTACACCTTC. Translation: CASSGERYGYTF. V and J are TRBV18 and TRBJ1-2; D remains unclear. Between the trimmed V and J ends, which lost 5 bases and 5 bases, there was a span of 9 bases. The CDR3 sequence is 12 residues long. Germline V lookup: CDR1 KGHSH, CDR2 LQKENI.

CDR3 amino acids: CASSPMGRGPYNEQFF. DNA of the CDR3: TGTGCCAGCAGCCCTATGGGGAGGGGTCCCTACAATGAGCAGTTCTTC. The genes are TRBV2 and TRBJ2-1; 7 nucleotides line up with TRBD2. With 6 bases clipped from V and 2 bases from J, the junction kept 10 bases outside the gene matches. Looked up from germline, CDR1 is SNHLY and CDR2 is FYNNEI. There are 16 residues in the CDR3.

The J gene is TRBJ2-7, the V gene TRBV4-3, with unresolved D. Trimming shortened V by 0 bases and J by 0 bases, and 12 bases separated the two germline ends. Germline CDR1 LGHNA, CDR2 YSLEER. The CDR3 is 16 amino acids. The CDR3 nucleotides are TGCGCCAGCAGCCAAGATCCAGTCACCCCCTCCTACGAGCAGTACTTC. Translated: CASSQDPVTPSYEQYF.

This clone showed up just a few times. The rearrangement links TRBV7-3 to TRBJ2-1, with 7 bases matching TRBD1. V trimming: 6 bases; J trimming: 8 bases; junction bases outside the gene matches: 10. Germline CDR1 and CDR2: SGHTA and FQGTGA. The CDR3 consists of 14 residues. CDR3 in DNA: TGTGCCAGCAGTACGGTCCAAGGGGGCTATGAGCAGTTCTTC. Its translation: CASSTVQGGYEQFF.

The CDR3 nucleotides read TGTGCCAGCTCACGAAACGACAGGGCCAGAGAAGCTTTCTTT. Its protein is CASSRNDRAREAFF. This chain links TRBV18 with TRBJ1-1; TRBD1 matches at 7 bases. V was pared by 4 bases and J by 8 bases, with 10 bases of the junction left unmatched. The CDR3 is 14 amino acids. Germline-derived CDR1 and CDR2 are KGHSH and LQKENI.

This clone was found a few times. The chain employs TRBV30 and TRBJ2-7; D perhaps matches TRBD1 (6 bases). The V gene's germline CDR1 is GTSNPN and CDR2 SVGIG (reference sequence). CDR3 length equals 14 residues. V gave up 1 base and J gave up 5 bases, with 15 bases separating them. CDR3 sequence reads: CAWSADRTMDEQYF. DNA of the CDR3: TGTGCCTGGAGTGCCGACAGGACAATGGACGAGCAGTACTTC.

This clone has more than one count but fewer than ten. V is TRBV28 and J is TRBJ1-5, with a possible D match to TRBD1 (6 bases). The CDR3 is made up of 17 amino acids. From germline, CDR1 is MDHEN and CDR2 SYDVKM. V shed 3 bases and J shed 0 bases, with 15 bases lying between them. CDR3 DNA: TGTGCCAGCAGTTTCCCGGACAGAAGATATAGCAATCAGCCCCAGCATTTT. It yields the protein CASSFPDRRYSNQPQHF.

This chain joins TRBV28 and TRBJ2-3, with TRBD2 identical over 7 bases. V gave up 11 bases and J gave up 2 bases; unmatched junction bases: 7. This CDR3 has 13 residues. Per germline, CDR1 MDHEN and CDR2 SYDVKM. CDR3 residues: CACQRGNTDTQYF. CDR3 nucleotides: TGTGCCTGCCAGCGGGGCAACACAGATACGCAGTATTTT.

The chain employs TRBV18 and TRBJ1-5, with a weak D call TRBD1 (5 bases). From germline, CDR1 is KGHSH and CDR2 LQKENI. This CDR3 is 18 amino acids long. Trimming took off 6 bases at V and 0 bases at J, with 21 bases between the two ends. CDR3: CASSLSGIRRNSNQPQHF. The CDR3 coding sequence is TGTGCCAGCTCCCTTTCAGGGATAAGAAGGAATAGCAATCAGCCCCAGCATTTT. The whole variable domain, remainder taken from reference TRBV18 and TRBJ1-5, is NAGVMQNPRHLVRRRGQEARLRCSPMKGHSHVYWYRQLPEEGLKFMVYLQKENIIDESGMPKERFSAEFPKEGPSILRIQQVVRGDSAAYFCASSLSGIRRNSNQPQHFGDGTRLSIL.

This clone turned up a few times. The V and J genes are TRBV11-3 and TRBJ2-1; 7 nucleotides line up with TRBD1. Germline CDR1 reads SGHNT; CDR2 reads YENEEA. The V segment lost 3 bases and the J segment 3 bases; nucleotides outside the gene matches: 2. This CDR3 has 14 residues. The CDR3 DNA sequence: TGTGCCAGCAGCTTCCGGGACAGCTACAATGAGCAGTTCTTC. Translating it yields CASSFRDSYNEQFF.

This clone was found a few times. This sequence joins TRBV19 and TRBJ2-1, with 12 bases aligning to TRBD1. V shed 4 bases and J 7 bases; nucleotides not matched to a gene: 5. The CDR3 consists of 15 residues. Germline lookup yields CDR1 LNHDA and CDR2 SQIVND (reference sequence). DNA of the CDR3: TGTGCCAGTAGTACCGGGACAGGGGGCTGGAATGAGCAGTTCTTC. Amino acids: CASSTGTGGWNEQFF. Using reference TRBV19 and TRBJ2-1 for the parts outside the CDR3, the full variable domain is DGGITQSPKYLFRKEGQNVTLSCEQNLNHDAMYWYRQDPGQGLRLIYYSQIVNDFQKGDIAEGYSVSREKKESFPLTVTSAQKNPTAFYLCASSTGTGGWNEQFFGPGTRLTVL.

There are a few counts of this clone. V is TRBV30 and J is TRBJ2-7; TRBD1 matches 7 bases. This CDR3 has 15 amino acids. The V and J ends lost 6 bases and 0 bases, in that order; junction bases with no gene match: 11. Germline assignment: CDR1 GTSNPN and CDR2 SVGIG (reference sequence). The CDR3 loop is CACRKGTATSYEQYF. The CDR3 DNA reads as TGTGCCTGCAGGAAAGGGACAGCTACCTCCTACGAGCAGTACTTC. Full variable domain (rest looked up from reference TRBV30 and TRBJ2-7): SQTIHQWPATLVQPVGSPLSLECTVEGTSNPNLYWYRQAAGRGLQLLFYSVGIGQISSEVPQNLSASRPQDRQFILSSKKLLLSDSGFYLCACRKGTATSYEQYFGPGTRLTVT.

This clone has more than one count but fewer than ten. The chain employs TRBV28 and TRBJ2-7; 10 positions agree with TRBD2. Per germline, CDR1 MDHEN and CDR2 SYDVKM. The J segment lost 7 bases and the V segment lost 8 bases, leaving 11 bases of the junction unmatched. The CDR3 sequence is 14 residues long. The DNA of the CDR3 is TGTGCCAGCGGGAGCGGGGGGGTCCCTACGGAGCAGTACTTC. Translation: CASGSGGVPTEQYF.

This clone was counted a few times. The genes are TRBV6-5 and TRBJ2-5, with D hard to call. Trimming stripped 3 bases from V and 5 bases from J, with 7 bases between. The germline gives CDR1 MNHEY, CDR2 SVGAGI. This CDR3 comprises 12 residues. The CDR3 region is CASSYFRETQYF. CDR3 nucleotides: TGTGCCAGCAGTTATTTTCGGGAGACCCAGTACTTC.

This clone was seen a handful of times. The J gene is TRBJ2-1, the V gene TRBV7-2, with D unresolved. The CDR3 is 12 residues long. Trimming removed 1 base at V and 10 bases at J, with 8 bases between. Germline V gives CDR1 SGHTA, CDR2 FQGNSA. The CDR3 DNA is TGTGCCAGCAGCTTAGGGTTCCGGGAGCAGTTCTTC. Its translation: CASSLGFREQFF.

This clone was recorded a few times. This chain links TRBV6-5 with TRBJ2-5; 7 nucleotides align to TRBD1. This CDR3 has 14 residues. Per the germline V gene, CDR1 is MNHEY and CDR2 is SVGAGI. The V segment lost 6 bases and the J segment 4 bases; nucleotides outside the gene matches: 8. The DNA of the CDR3 is TGTGCCAGCAGAAGACCTGGGACAGCAGAGACCCAGTACTTC. This gives the protein CASRRPGTAETQYF.

J is TRBJ2-1 and V is TRBV5-1; the D gene is possibly TRBD1 (6 bases). Germline CDR1 SGHRS, CDR2 YFSETQ. Trimming stripped 3 bases from V and 0 bases from J, with 13 bases between. The CDR3 spans 16 residues. CDR3 sequence reads: CASSYLQGSSYNEQFF. CDR3 nucleotides: TGCGCCAGCAGCTATCTACAGGGAAGCTCCTACAATGAGCAGTTCTTC.

This clone was found a few times. The V and J genes are TRBV2 and TRBJ2-2; 9 bases line up with TRBD1. The ends lost 1 base at V and 7 bases at J; junction bases unmatched: 4. This CDR3 contains 15 residues. Germline V lookup: CDR1 SNHLY, CDR2 FYNNEI. CDR3: CASSEVGQGHGELFF. The CDR3 DNA reads TGTGCCAGCAGTGAAGTGGGACAGGGCCACGGGGAGCTGTTTTTT.

This chain links TRBV7-9 with TRBJ2-1; TRBD2 aligns across 10 bases. This CDR3 region has 17 residues. Germline CDR1 SEHNR, CDR2 FQNEAQ (reference sequence). V shed 5 bases and J 5 bases; nucleotides not matched to a gene: 12. CDR3 residues: CASSLTSGQNGDNEQFF. CDR3 bases: TGTGCCAGCAGCCTGACTAGCGGGCAGAACGGGGACAATGAGCAGTTCTTC.

This clone was seen a handful of times. The gene calls are TRBV2 and TRBJ1-2; D gene ambiguous. CDR1 and CDR2 from the germline V gene are SNHLY and FYNNEI. Trimming removed 3 bases at V and 3 bases at J, with 14 bases between. The CDR3 has 15 residues. The CDR3 protein is CASSDWGRGDYGYTF. As DNA, the CDR3 is TGTGCCAGCAGTGACTGGGGTCGGGGTGACTATGGCTACACCTTC.

The rearrangement joins TRBV21-1 to TRBJ2-2; TRBD1 reflects the table's D call only, with no check against the DNA. TRBV21-1 is marked as a pseudogene. The CDR3 runs to 16 residues. The CDR3 DNA reads as TGTGCCAGCAGCAGTAGACAGGGGGCGAACACCGGGGAGCTGTTTTTT. It encodes CASSSRQGANTGELFF.

This clone came up many times. This chain's CDR3 is CASSLSTSGEYEQYF. The CDR3 nucleotides read TGTGCCAGCAGCTTATCAACTAGCGGAGAGTACGAGCAGTACTTC. The gene calls are TRBV7-2 and TRBJ2-7; 8 bases are shared with TRBD2. The CDR3 totals 15 residues. The germline V gene has CDR1 SGHTA and CDR2 FQGNSA. V lost 2 bases to trimming and J lost 4 bases; unmatched junction nucleotides: 7.

This clone was detected a few times. This chain links TRBV5-4 with TRBJ2-1, with D maybe TRBD1 (6 bases). The V end was cut by 4 bases, the J end by 2 bases, with 13 bases between. The germline V gene encodes CDR1 SGHNT and CDR2 YYREEE (reference sequence). The CDR3 has 15 amino acids. As DNA, the CDR3 is TGTGCCAGCAGCGGTACAGGGTCTACCTACAATGAGCAGTTCTTC. Residues: CASSGTGSTYNEQFF.